The clone carrying this T cell receptor (beta chain) has ten or more counts. The sample is drawn from a study of T cells in Graves' hyperthyroidism and ophthalmopathy. Trimming cost V 10 bases and J 5 bases, with 18 bases left between them. Germline CDR1 MNHNS, CDR2 SASEGT. The CDR3 runs to 13 residues. TCR beta CDR3 regions were amplified from RNA. TCR CDR3 regions were first amplified by RT-PCR with HTBI primers. MiXCR was run by TCRdb on the multiplex PCR reads, yielding one entry per CDR3 protein. The sample lists about 690,000 distinct CDR3 sequences, 15% to 20% seen once, with roughly a sixth in the top ten. Those patients with uncontrolled infection, other autoimmune disease, pregnancy or lactation were excluded.

The sequenced sample consisted of blood. The source of this sequence is a middle-aged man with Graves' hyperthyroidism. The gene calls are TRBV6-1 and TRBJ2-7, with D possibly matching TRBD1 (5 bases). Here the CDR3 reads CATRSQGPHEQYF. Here the CDR3 DNA reads TGTGCCACCCGTTCGCAGGGCCCCCACGAGCAGTACTTC.